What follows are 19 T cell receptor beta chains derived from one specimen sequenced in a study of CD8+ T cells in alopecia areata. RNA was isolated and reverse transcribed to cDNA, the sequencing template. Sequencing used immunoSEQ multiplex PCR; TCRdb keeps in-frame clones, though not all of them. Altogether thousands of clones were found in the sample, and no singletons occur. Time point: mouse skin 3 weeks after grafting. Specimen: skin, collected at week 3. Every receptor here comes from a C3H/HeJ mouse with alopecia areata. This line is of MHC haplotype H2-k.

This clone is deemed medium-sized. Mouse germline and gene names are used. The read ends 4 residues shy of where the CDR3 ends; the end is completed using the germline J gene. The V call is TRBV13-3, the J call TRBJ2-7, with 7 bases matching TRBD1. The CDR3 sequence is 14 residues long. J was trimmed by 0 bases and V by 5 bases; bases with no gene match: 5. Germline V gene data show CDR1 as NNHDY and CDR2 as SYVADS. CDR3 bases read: TGTGCCAGCAGACCGACAGGGAGCTCCTAT. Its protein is CASRPTGSSY. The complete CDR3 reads CASRPTGSSYEQYF.

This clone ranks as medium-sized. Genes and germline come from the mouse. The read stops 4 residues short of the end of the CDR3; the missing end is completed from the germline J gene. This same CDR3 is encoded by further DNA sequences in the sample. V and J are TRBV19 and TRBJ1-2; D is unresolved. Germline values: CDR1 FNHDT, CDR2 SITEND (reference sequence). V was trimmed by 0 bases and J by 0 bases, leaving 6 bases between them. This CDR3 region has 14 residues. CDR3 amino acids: CASSIDRANSDYTF. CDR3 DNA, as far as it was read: TGTGCCAGCAGTATAGACAGAGCAAACTCC.

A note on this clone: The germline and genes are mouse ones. Partial CDR3 DNA: TGTGCCAGCAGCCCCCCCTGGGGGGGTCTTAACTATGCT. Translated, it gives CASSPPWGGLNYA. From start to end, the CDR3 is CASSPPWGGLNYAEQFF. The chain is built from TRBV5 and TRBJ2-1, with 9 bases matching TRBD2. The read terminates 4 residues before the CDR3 end, so the remaining end is supplied by the germline J gene. Germline V gives CDR1 LGHNA, CDR2 YNLKQL (reference sequence). The CDR3 is made up of 17 amino acids. The J segment lost 0 bases and the V segment lost 4 bases, leaving 7 bases of the junction unmatched.

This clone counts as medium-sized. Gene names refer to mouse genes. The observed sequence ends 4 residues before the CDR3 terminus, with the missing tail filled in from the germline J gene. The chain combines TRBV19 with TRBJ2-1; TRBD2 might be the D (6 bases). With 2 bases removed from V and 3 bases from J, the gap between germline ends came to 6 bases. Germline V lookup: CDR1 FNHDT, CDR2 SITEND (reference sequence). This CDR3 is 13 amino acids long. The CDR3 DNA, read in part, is TGTGCCAGCAGTATGGGGGGCTATGCT. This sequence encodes CASSMGGYA. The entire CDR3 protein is CASSMGGYAEQFF.

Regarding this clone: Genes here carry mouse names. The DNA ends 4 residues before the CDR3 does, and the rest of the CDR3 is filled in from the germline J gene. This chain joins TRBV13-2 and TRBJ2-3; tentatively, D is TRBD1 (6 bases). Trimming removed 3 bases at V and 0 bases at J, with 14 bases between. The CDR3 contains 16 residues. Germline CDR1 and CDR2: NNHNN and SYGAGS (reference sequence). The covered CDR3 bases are TGTGCCAGCGGTGTCCCGGGACACAATAGTGCAGAA. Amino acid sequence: CASGVPGHNSAE. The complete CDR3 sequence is CASGVPGHNSAETLYF.

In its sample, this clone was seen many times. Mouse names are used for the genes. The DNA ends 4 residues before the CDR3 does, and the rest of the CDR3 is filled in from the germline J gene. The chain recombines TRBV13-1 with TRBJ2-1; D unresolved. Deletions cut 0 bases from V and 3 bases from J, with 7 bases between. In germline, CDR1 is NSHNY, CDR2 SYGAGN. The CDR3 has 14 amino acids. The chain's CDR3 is CASSDDVSYAEQFF. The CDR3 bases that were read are TGTGCCAGCAGTGATGACGTCAGCTATGCT.

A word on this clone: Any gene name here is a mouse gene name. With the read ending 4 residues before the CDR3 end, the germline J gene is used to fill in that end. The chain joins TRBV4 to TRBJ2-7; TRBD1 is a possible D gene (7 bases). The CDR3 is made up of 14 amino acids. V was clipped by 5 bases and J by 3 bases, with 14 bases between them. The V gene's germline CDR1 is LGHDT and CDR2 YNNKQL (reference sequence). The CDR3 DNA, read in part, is TGTGCCAGCAGCAAAGGAAGGGGGCTCTAT. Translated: CASSKGRGLY. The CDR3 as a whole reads CASSKGRGLYEQYF.

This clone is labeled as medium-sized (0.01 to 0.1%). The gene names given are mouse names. The CDR3 loop reads CASSIFNSAETLYF. CDR3 bases read: TGTGCCAGCAGTATATTCAATAGTGCAGAA. The rearrangement joins TRBV19 to TRBJ2-3; D is uncertain. The CDR3 goes on 4 residues after the read ends, and that part is filled in from the germline J gene. This CDR3 spans 14 amino acids. The germline V gene encodes CDR1 FNHDT and CDR2 SITEND (reference sequence). Trimming cost V 1 base and J 0 bases, with 6 bases left between them.

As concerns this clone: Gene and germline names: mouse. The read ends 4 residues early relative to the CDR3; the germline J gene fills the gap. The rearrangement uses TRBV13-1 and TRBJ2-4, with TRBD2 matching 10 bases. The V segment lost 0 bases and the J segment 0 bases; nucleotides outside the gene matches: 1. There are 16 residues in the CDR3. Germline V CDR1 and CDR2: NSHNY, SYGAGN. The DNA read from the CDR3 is TGTGCCAGCAGTGATGGACTGGGGGGAAGTCAAAAC. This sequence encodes CASSDGLGGSQN. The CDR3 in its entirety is CASSDGLGGSQNTLYF.

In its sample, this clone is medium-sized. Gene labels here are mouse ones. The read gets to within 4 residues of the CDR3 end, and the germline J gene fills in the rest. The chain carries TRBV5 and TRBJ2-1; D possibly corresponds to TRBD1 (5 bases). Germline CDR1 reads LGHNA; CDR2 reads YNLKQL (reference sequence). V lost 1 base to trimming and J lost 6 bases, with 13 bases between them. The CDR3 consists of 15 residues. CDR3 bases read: TGTGCCAGCAGCCAAGGGCAGGGAGAATTTGCT. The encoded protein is CASSQGQGEFA. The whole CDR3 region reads CASSQGQGEFAEQFF.

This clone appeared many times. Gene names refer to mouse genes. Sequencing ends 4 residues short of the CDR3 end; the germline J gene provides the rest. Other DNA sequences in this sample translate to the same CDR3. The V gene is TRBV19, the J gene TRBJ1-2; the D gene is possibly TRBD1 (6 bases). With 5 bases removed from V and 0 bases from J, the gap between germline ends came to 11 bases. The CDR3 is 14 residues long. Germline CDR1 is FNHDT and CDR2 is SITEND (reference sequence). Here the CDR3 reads CASSRDTANSDYTF. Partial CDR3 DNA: TGTGCCAGCAGCCGGGACACCGCAAACTCC.

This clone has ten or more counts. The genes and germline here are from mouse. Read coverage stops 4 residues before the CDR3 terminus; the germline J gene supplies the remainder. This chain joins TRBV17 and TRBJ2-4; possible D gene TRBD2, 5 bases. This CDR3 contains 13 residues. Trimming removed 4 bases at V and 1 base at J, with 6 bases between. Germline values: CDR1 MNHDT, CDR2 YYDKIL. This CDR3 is CASSIWGQNTLYF. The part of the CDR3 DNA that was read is TGTGCTAGCAGTATCTGGGGTCAAAAC.

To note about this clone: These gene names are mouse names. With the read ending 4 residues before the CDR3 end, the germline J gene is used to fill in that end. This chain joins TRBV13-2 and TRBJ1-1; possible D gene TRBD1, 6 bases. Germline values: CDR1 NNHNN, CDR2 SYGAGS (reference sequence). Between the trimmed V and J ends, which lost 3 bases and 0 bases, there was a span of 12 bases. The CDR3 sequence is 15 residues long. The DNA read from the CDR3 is TGTGCCAGCGGTGGGGAGGGACAAGCAAACACA. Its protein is CASGGEGQANT. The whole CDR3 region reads CASGGEGQANTEVFF.

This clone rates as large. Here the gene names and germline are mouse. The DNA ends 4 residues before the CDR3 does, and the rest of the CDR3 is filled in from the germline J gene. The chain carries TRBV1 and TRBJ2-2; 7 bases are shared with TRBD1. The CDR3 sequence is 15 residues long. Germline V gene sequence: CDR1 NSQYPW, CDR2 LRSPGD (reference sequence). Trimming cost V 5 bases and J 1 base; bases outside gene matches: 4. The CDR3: CTCSSHRGNTGQLYF. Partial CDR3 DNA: TGCACCTGCAGTTCCCACAGGGGAAACACCGGG.

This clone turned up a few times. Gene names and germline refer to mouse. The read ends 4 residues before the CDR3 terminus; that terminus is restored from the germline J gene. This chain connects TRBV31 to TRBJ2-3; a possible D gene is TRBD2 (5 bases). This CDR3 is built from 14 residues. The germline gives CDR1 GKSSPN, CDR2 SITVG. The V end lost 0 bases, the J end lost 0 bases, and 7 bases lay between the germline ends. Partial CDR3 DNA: TGTGCCTGGAGTCTATGGGGTAGTGCAGAA. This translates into CAWSLWGSAE. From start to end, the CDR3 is CAWSLWGSAETLYF.

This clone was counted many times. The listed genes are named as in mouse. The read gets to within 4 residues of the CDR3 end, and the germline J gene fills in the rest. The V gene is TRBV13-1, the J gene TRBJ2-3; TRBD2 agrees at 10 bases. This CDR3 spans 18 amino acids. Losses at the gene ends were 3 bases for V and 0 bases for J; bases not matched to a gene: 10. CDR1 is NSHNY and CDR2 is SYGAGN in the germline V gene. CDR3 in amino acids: CASSGEGTGASSAETLYF. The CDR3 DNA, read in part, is TGTGCCAGCAGTGGTGAGGGGACTGGGGCGTCTAGTGCAGAA.

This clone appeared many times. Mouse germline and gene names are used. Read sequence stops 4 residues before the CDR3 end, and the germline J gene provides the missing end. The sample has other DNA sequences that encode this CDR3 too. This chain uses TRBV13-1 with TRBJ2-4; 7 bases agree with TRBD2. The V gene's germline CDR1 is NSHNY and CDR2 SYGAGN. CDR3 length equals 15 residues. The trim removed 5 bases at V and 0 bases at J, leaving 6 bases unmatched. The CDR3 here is CASRNGGTSQNTLYF. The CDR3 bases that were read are TGTGCCAGCAGGAATGGGGGGACTAGTCAAAAC.

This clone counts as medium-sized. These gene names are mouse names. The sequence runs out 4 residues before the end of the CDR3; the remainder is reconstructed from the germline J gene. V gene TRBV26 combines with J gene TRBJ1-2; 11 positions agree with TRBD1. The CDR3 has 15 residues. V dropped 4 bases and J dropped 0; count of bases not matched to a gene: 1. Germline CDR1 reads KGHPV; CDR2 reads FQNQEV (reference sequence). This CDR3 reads CASSPGQGANSDYTF. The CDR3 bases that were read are TGTGCCAGCAGTCCGGGACAGGGGGCAAACTCC. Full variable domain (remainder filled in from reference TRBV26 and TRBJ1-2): NSKVIQTPRYLVKGQGQKAKMRCIPEKGHPVVFWYQQNKNNEFKFLINFQNQEVLQQIDMTEKRFSAECPSNSPCSLEIQSSEAGDSALYLCASSPGQGANSDYTFGSGTRLLVI.

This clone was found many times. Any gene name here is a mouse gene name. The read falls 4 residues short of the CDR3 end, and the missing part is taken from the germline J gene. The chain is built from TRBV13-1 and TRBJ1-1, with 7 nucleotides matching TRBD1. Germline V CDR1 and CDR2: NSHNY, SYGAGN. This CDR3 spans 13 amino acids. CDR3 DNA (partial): TGTGCCAGCAGTGATGCAGGACAGGCA. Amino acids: CASSDAGQA. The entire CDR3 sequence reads CASSDAGQAEVFF.